This T cell receptor (beta chain) was captured by sequencing in a study of blood T cell repertoires in COVID-19. Overall study: Acute and convalescent COVID-19 samples came from the United States, Italy and Spain. Sources were T cells, B-cell-depleted T cells, or PBMCs; the material itself was cDNA or gDNA.

V lost 2 bases to trimming and J lost 4 bases, with 12 bases between them. CDR1 and CDR2 from the germline V gene are MDHEN and SYDVKM. The CDR3 covers 15 residues. Under the authors' procedure: Estimates of nucleated cell counts were drawn from the amplification of reference gene primers. Sequenced by immunoSEQ multiplex PCR; TCRdb stores in-frame clones only, minus some. V and J calls and clone size follow that table, whereas D and trimming were derived from the DNA. The sample has about 98,000 clones, about 90% seen once. This rearrangement joins TRBV28 to TRBJ2-4, with D possibly TRBD1 on 5 matching bases. The sequencing input was peripheral blood. The TCR was taken from a man aged 65 to 85 with acute or convalescent COVID-19. CDR3 residues: CASSLERGLKNIQYF. CDR3 in DNA: TGTGCCAGCAGTTTAGAAAGGGGCCTAAAAAACATTCAGTACTTC. The variable domain in full, completed from reference TRBV28 and TRBJ2-4, reads DVKVTQSSRYLVKRTGEKVFLECVQDMDHENMFWYRQDPGLGLRLIYFSYDVKMKEKGDIPEGYSVSREKKERFSLILESASTNQTSMYLCASSLERGLKNIQYFGAGTRLSVL.